The present T cell receptor (beta chain) was sequenced within a study of identical twins. Study-wide results and caveats: There were fewer insertions in abundant cord blood beta clonotypes, but memory repertoires showed no such pattern.

TCRdb reprocessed the 5' RACE reads via MiXCR and lists one record per CDR3 protein. Counted here are over 200,000 distinct CDR3 sequences, 6.5% occurring once; the ten biggest clones make up roughly 15%. The CDR3 runs 14 residues. The ends lost 11 bases at V and 2 bases at J; junction bases unmatched: 8. Germline values: CDR1 SNHLY, CDR2 FYNNEI. Comment on this clonotype: Its cognate antigen is unknown.

Separately, the same data were catalogued under a study of T cells expressing NK-cell markers. That study adds: The sequencing cohort of eight donors included seven HCMV-seropositive individuals and one seronegative individual.

This sequence was found in a woman aged 18 to 35 in good health. Input material: CD8+ T cells sorted from blood. The chain couples TRBV2 to TRBJ2-3; 9 bases fit TRBD2. This CDR3 reads CADSLAGATDTQYF. The CDR3 DNA reads as TGTGCCGACTCTTTAGCGGGGGCCACAGATACGCAGTATTTT.